The text below deals with one T cell receptor beta chain. What it binds is not known. This specimen includes other DNA sequences encoding the same CDR3. The germline CDR1 and CDR2 sequences are SNHLY and FYNNEI. V lost 4 bases and J lost 3, with 6 bases in between. The CDR3 totals 12 residues. The sample is drawn from a study of shared clonotypes between healthy human individuals. Study at large: Sampling drew on donors who were a couple of women and a few men aged 18 to 49. Whole-study results and caveats: A handful of donors shared approximately 5% of their naive CD4 clonotypes.

Produced via immunoSEQ multiplex PCR; TCRdb's table is partial and in-frame only. The table records millions of clones, 95% of them present only once. Healthy and HIV-negative, the adult donors had no recent acute infections or vaccinations. Sequenced sample: naive CD4+ T cells sorted from blood. The subset was: CD45RA+ positively selected. V usage is TRBV2 and J usage is TRBJ2-5; no firm D call. This sequence was found in a man aged 18 to 29 in good health. The CDR3 region is CASSAQKETQYF. The CDR3 DNA is TGTGCCAGCAGTGCACAGAAAGAGACCCAGTACTTC.